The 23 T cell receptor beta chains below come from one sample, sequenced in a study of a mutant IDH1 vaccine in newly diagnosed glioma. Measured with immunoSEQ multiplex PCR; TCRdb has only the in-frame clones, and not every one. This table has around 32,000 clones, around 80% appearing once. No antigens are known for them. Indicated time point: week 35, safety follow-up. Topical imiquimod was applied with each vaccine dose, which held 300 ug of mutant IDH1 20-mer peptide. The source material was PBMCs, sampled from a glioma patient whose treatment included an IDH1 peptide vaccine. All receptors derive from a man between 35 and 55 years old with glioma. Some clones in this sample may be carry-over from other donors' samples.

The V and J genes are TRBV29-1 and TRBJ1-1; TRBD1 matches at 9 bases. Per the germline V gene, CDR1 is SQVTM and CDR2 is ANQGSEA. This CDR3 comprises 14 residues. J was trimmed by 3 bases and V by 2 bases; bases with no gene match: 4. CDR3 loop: CSVETGTGYTEAFF. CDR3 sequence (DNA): TGCAGCGTTGAAACCGGGACAGGGTACACTGAAGCTTTCTTT.

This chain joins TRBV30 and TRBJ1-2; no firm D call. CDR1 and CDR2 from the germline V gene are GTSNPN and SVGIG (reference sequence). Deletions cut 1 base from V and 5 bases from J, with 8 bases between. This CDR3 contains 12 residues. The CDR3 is CAWSGGVYGYTF. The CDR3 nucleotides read TGTGCCTGGAGTGGCGGTGTGTATGGCTACACCTTC.

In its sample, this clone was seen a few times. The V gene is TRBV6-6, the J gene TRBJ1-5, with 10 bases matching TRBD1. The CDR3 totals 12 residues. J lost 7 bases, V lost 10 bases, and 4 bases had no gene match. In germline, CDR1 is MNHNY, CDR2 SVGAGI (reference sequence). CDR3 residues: CATDRGAQPQHF. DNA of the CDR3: TGTGCCACGGACAGGGGGGCCCAGCCCCAGCATTTT.

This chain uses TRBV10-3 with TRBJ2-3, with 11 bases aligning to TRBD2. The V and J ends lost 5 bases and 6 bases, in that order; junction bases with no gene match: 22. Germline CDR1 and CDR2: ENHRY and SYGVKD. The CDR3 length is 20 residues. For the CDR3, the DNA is TGTGCCATCAGTTCCGGTCGCATAAGGGGTAGCGGGGGGGCCAGTGATACGCAGTATTTT. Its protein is CAISSGRIRGSGGASDTQYF.

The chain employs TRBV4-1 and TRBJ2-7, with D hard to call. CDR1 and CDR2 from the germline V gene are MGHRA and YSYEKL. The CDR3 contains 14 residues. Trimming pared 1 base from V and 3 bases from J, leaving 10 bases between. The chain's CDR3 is CASSQGSEIYEQYF. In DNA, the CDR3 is TGCGCCAGCAGCCAAGGGTCCGAAATCTACGAGCAGTACTTC.

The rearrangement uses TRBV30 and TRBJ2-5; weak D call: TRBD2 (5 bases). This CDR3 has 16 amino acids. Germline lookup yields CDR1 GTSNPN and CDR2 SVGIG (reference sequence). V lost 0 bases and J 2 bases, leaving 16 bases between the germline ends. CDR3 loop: CAWSVGSGYPQETQYF. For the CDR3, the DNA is TGTGCCTGGAGTGTAGGTTCGGGGTATCCACAAGAGACCCAGTACTTC.

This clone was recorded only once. The CDR3 DNA is TGTGCCAGCAGTGAAGACGGGACAGGTACGGGTTACGAGCAGTACTTC. Amino acids: CASSEDGTGTGYEQYF. This chain links TRBV2 with TRBJ2-7; 8 nucleotides agree with TRBD1. This CDR3 has 16 amino acids. The V segment lost 1 base and the J segment 4 bases; nucleotides outside the gene matches: 9. Germline values: CDR1 SNHLY, CDR2 FYNNEI.

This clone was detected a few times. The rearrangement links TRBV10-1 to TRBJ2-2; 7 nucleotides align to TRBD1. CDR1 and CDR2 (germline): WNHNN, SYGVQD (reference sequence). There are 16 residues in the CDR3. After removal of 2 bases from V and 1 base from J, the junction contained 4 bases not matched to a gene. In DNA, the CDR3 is TGCGCCAGCAGTGAGGACAGGGATAGGAACACCGGGGAGCTGTTTTTT. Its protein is CASSEDRDRNTGELFF.

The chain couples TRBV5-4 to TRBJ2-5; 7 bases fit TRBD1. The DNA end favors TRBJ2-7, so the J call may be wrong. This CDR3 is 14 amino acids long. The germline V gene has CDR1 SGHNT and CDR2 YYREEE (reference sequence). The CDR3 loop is CASSPIDRVDEQYF. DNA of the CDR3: TGTGCCAGCAGCCCGATAGACAGGGTCGACGAGCAGTACTTC.

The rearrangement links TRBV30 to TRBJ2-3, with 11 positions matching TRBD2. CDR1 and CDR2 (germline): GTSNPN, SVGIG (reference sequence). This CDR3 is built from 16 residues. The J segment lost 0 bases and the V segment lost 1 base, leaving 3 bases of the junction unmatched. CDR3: CAWSGIAGGSTDTQYF. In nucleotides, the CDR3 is TGTGCCTGGAGTGGTATAGCGGGGGGGAGCACAGATACGCAGTATTTT.

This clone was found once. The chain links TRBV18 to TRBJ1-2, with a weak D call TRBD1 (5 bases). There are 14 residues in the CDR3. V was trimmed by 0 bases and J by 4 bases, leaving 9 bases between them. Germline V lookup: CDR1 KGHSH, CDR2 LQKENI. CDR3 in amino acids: CASSPPQGFYGYTF. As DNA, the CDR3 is TGTGCCAGCTCACCACCCCAGGGTTTCTATGGCTACACCTTC.

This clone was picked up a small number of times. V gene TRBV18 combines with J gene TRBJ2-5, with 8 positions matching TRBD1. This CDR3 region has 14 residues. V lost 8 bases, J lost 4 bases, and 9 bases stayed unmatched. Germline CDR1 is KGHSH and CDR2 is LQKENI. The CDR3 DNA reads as TGTGCCAGCACCCGGGACAGGCAGATAGAGACCCAGTACTTC. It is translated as CASTRDRQIETQYF.

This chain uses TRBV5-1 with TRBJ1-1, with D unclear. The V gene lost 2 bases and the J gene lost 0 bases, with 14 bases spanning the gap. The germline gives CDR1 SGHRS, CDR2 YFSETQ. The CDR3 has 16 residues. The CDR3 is CASSLNSLSMNTEAFF. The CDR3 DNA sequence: TGCGCCAGCAGCTTAAACAGCCTTTCCATGAACACTGAAGCTTTCTTT.

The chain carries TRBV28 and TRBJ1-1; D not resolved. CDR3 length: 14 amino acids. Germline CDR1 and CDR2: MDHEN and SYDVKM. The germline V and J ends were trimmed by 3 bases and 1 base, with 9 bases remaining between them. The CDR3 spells CASSFSAPNTEAFF. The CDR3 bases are TGTGCCAGCAGTTTCTCGGCGCCGAACACTGAAGCTTTCTTT. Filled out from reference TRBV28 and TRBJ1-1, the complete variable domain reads DVKVTQSSRYLVKRTGEKVFLECVQDMDHENMFWYRQDPGLGLRLIYFSYDVKMKEKGDIPEGYSVSREKKERFSLILESASTNQTSMYLCASSFSAPNTEAFFGQGTRLTVV.

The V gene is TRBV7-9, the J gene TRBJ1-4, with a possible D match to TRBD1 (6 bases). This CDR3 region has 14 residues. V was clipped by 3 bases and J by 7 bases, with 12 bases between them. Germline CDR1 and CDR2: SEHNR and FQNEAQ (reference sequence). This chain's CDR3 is CASSFGGLGEKLFF. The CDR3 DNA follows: TGTGCCAGCAGCTTCGGGGGCTTGGGTGAAAAACTGTTTTTT.

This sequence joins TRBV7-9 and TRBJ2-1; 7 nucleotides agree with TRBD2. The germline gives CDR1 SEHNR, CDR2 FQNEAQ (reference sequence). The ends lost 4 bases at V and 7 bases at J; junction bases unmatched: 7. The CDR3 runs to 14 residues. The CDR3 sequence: CASSSYQGGNEQFF. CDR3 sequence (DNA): TGTGCCAGCAGCTCCTATCAGGGAGGGAATGAGCAGTTCTTC. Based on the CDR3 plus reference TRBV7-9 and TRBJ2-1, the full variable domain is DTGVSQNPRHKITKRGQNVTFRCDPISEHNRLYWYRQTLGQGPEFLTYFQNEAQLEKSRLLSDRFSAERPKGSFSTLEIQRTEQGDSAMYLCASSSYQGGNEQFFGPGTRLTVL.

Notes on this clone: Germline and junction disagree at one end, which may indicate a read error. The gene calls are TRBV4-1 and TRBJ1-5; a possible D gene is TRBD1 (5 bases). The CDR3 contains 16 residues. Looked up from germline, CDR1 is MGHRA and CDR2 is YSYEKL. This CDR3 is CASSHQLGGSSQPQHF. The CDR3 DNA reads TGCGCCAGCAGCCACCAATTGGGGGGAAGCAGTCAGCCCCAGCATTTT.

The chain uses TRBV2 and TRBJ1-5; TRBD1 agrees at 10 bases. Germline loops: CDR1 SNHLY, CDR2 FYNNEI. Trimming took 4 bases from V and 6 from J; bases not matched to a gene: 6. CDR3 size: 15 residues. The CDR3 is CASSGQGAQGQPQHF. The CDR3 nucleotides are TGTGCCAGCAGTGGACAGGGGGCGCAGGGTCAGCCCCAGCATTTT.

The CDR3 region has the DNA TGTGCCAGCAGCGTAGACGTAGGGGCTGGCTACACCTTC. Translated, it gives CASSVDVGAGYTF. The V gene is TRBV9, the J gene TRBJ1-2; D may be TRBD1 (5 bases). The CDR3 is 13 residues long. CDR1 is SGDLS and CDR2 is YYNGEE in the germline V gene. Trimming cost V 0 bases and J 7 bases, with 10 bases left between them. The variable domain in full, completed from reference TRBV9 and TRBJ1-2, reads DSGVTQTPKHLITATGQRVTLRCSPRSGDLSVYWYQQSLDQGLQFLIQYYNGEERAKGNILERFSAQQFPDLHSELNLSSLELGDSALYFCASSVDVGAGYTFGSGTRLTVV.

The CDR3 sequence is CASSPSPTSGGAKETQYF. The CDR3 DNA is TGCGCCAGCAGCCCCTCCCCGACTAGCGGGGGAGCCAAAGAGACCCAGTACTTC. V gene TRBV4-1 combines with J gene TRBJ2-5; 12 bases fit TRBD2. The germline V gene has CDR1 MGHRA and CDR2 YSYEKL. The CDR3 has 18 residues. V shed 4 bases and J 3 bases; nucleotides not matched to a gene: 12.

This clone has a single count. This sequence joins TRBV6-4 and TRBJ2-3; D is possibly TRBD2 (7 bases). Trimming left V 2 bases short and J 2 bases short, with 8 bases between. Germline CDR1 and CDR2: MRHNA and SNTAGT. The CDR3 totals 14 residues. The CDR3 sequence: CASSDGGATDTQYF. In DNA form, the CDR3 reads TGTGCCAGCAGTGACGGGGGGGCCACAGATACGCAGTATTTT.

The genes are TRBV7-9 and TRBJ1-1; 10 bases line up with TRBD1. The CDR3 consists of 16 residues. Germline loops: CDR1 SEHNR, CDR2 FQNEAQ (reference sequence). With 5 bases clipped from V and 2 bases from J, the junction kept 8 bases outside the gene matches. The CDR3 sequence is CASSLGQGNPNTEAFF. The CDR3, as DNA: TGTGCCAGCAGCCTGGGACAGGGGAATCCTAACACTGAAGCTTTCTTT.

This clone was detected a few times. The CDR3 DNA sequence: TGTGCCAGCAGTCCGGGAGGACAGGGTGTTTCACCCCTCCACTTT. This translates into CASSPGGQGVSPLHF. The chain couples TRBV6-4 to TRBJ1-6; 8 bases are shared with TRBD1. V trimming: 5 bases; J trimming: 9 bases; junction bases outside the gene matches: 9. CDR3 length: 15 amino acids. Germline CDR1 is MRHNA and CDR2 is SNTAGT.